A selection of T cell receptor beta chains follows, all from one sample in a study of blood T cell repertoires in COVID-19. Profiling relied on immunoSEQ multiplex PCR, and the TCRdb table lists in-frame clones only, not all of them. The sample contains about 120,000 clones, 60% to 85% of which appear only once. Source material: peripheral blood. These receptors were taken from a man aged 65 to 79 with acute or convalescent COVID-19. Each CDR3 is given with its conserved first and last residue. D genes are given only for firm matches. Clone size appears in some rows only: once, few, many, or a class for an expanded clone.

clone size	J gene	V gene	D gene	CDR3 DNA	CDR3 protein
once	TRBJ1-2	TRBV5-1	.	TGCGCCAGCAGCTTGGGCCAGGGCGGATATGGCTACACCTTC	CASSLGQGGYGYTF
.	TRBJ1-4	TRBV15	TRBD1	TGTGCCACCAGCAGAGAACCACAGGGGGCGAAGACTAATGAAAAACTGTTTTTT	CATSREPQGAKTNEKLFF
once	TRBJ2-5	TRBV5-6	TRBD1	TGTGCCAGCAGCCCGGGGACAGGGAGGACCCAGTACTTC	CASSPGTGRTQYF
.	TRBJ1-1	TRBV6-5	TRBD1	TGTGCCAGATTGGCCGGACAGGGGGCTTCTGAAGCTTTCTTT	CARLAGQGASEAFF
.	TRBJ1-4	TRBV15	TRBD1	TGTGCCACCAGCAGGATAAGGACAGGGGCGAATGAAAAACTGTTTTTT	CATSRIRTGANEKLFF
.	TRBJ1-1	TRBV7-2	.	TGTGCCAGCAGCTTAGTCGGGGTTAGTGGCACTGAAGCTTTCTTT	CASSLVGVSGTEAFF
.	TRBJ1-2	TRBV25-1	.	TGTGCCAGCAGTCCATGGACAGATAACTATGGCTACACCTTC	CASSPWTDNYGYTF
.	TRBJ1-3	TRBV9	.	TGTGCCAGCAGCGCCCGACAGGGAAACACCATATATTTT	CASSARQGNTIYF
once	TRBJ1-6	TRBV4-3	.	TGCGCCAGCAGCCAAGAGGCGGTCCTTAATTCACCCCTCCACTTT	CASSQEAVLNSPLHF
.	TRBJ1-6	TRBV9	.	TGTGCCAGCAGCGTAGATCCAGTCGAAAATTCACCCCTCCACTTT	CASSVDPVENSPLHF
.	TRBJ1-2	TRBV12-3/TRBV12-4	.	TGTGCCAGCAGCACAGGGTTTGCTGGCTACACCTTC	CASSTGFAGYTF
.	TRBJ1-1	TRBV3-1/TRBV3-2	TRBD1	TGTGCCAGCAGCCAAGATAAATTCGGCAACCGGGACAGGGAGAACACTGAAGCTTTCTTT	CASSQDKFGNRDRENTEAFF
once	TRBJ2-5	TRBV19	.	TGTGCCAGTAGTATTGGACTTACGTACCAAGAGACCCAGTACTTC	CASSIGLTYQETQYF
.	TRBJ2-1	TRBV29-1	TRBD2	TGCAGCGGCGGAGGGAGGGATGAGCAGTTCTTC	CSGGGRDEQFF
.	TRBJ1-1	TRBV2	TRBD1	TGTGCCAGCAGGGACAGGGGGCACACTGAAGCTTTCTTT	CASRDRGHTEAFF
.	TRBJ2-2	TRBV7-2	.	TGTGCCAGCAGCTTAGAAAGGGGCACCGGGGAGCTGTTTTTT	CASSLERGTGELFF
once	TRBJ2-4	TRBV7-9	.	TGTGCCAGCAGCTCCTTTGACACTCTAGCCAAAAACATTCAGTACTTC	CASSSFDTLAKNIQYF
.	TRBJ2-7	TRBV19	TRBD1	TGTGCCAGTAGTACCTACAAGGGACAGGGGGAATCGCGCGAGCAGTACTTC	CASSTYKGQGESREQYF
.	TRBJ2-4	TRBV10-3	TRBD1	TGTGCCACCGGAACCGGGACAGCAGAATCTAACATTCAGTACTTC	CATGTGTAESNIQYF
once	TRBJ2-1	TRBV19	TRBD1	TGTGCCAGTAGTATGCGGCCAGGGGGAACCTACAATGAGCAGTTCTTC	CASSMRPGGTYNEQFF
.	TRBJ1-2	TRBV18	.	TGTGCCAGCTCACCAGACAGGCCGTTACATGGCTACACCTTC	CASSPDRPLHGYTF
few	TRBJ2-3	TRBV4-3	TRBD2	TGCGCCAGCAGCCAGGATAGCGGGCCGGTCACAGATACGCAGTATTTT	CASSQDSGPVTDTQYF
.	TRBJ2-3	TRBV5-6	.	TGTGCCAGCAGCCCAGGGGAAAATACGCAGTATTTT	CASSPGENTQYF
.	TRBJ1-1	TRBV4-1	.	TGCGCCAGCAGCCAAGATACAGGGCTCATGAACACTGAAGCTTTCTTT	CASSQDTGLMNTEAFF
many	TRBJ1-2	TRBV5-1	TRBD1	TGCGCCAGCAGCTTGGATCAGGGGGCGGGCTATGGCTACACCTTC	CASSLDQGAGYGYTF
few	TRBJ2-7	TRBV12-5	.	TGTGCTAGTGCCCCCCCACAGGGAGCCTTTTCCTACGAGCAGTACTTC	CASAPPQGAFSYEQYF
few	TRBJ2-6	TRBV7-3	TRBD1	TGTGCCAGCAGCTTAATTGGACAGGCCGGCTCTGGGGCCAACGTCCTGACTTTC	CASSLIGQAGSGANVLTF
.	TRBJ2-3	TRBV5-1	.	TGCGCCAGCAGCTTGCTGGCGGGGGCAGGTGATACGCAGTATTTT	CASSLLAGAGDTQYF
.	TRBJ1-2	TRBV5-1	TRBD1	TGCGCCAGCAGCTTCCCGGACAGGGCTGATGGCTACACCTTC	CASSFPDRADGYTF
.	TRBJ1-6	TRBV9	.	TGTGCCAGCAGCGTAGGTGGCAGTAATTCACCCCTCCACTTT	CASSVGGSNSPLHF
.	TRBJ2-1	TRBV4-3	TRBD1	TGCGCCAGCAGCCTCACACCGGGACAGGGGGCGCATGAGCAGTTCTTC	CASSLTPGQGAHEQFF
.	TRBJ2-5	TRBV7-9	TRBD1	TGTGCCAGCAGCAGGACAGGGGGAGAGACCCAGTACTTC	CASSRTGGETQYF
.	TRBJ2-3	TRBV25-1	TRBD2	TGTGCCAGCAGCCCGGGACTAGCGGGGAGGTTAGATACGCAGTATTTT	CASSPGLAGRLDTQYF
.	TRBJ1-6	TRBV11-2	.	TGTGCCAGCAGCTTAGATGAAACAGGGTGGGATTCACCCCTCCACTTT	CASSLDETGWDSPLHF
.	TRBJ1-5	TRBV4-2	TRBD1	TGTGCCAGCAGCCAAACCGACAGGGGCGCCCAGCCCCAGCATTTT	CASSQTDRGAQPQHF
.	TRBJ2-7	TRBV7-2	TRBD1	TGTGCCAGCAGCCCCCTCCTCTTGGACAGGAGGGAGCAGTACTTC	CASSPLLLDRREQYF
.	TRBJ2-3	TRBV5-1	.	TGCGCCAGCAGCTTAGCCCAGGACACAGATACGCAGTATTTT	CASSLAQDTDTQYF
once	TRBJ1-1	TRBV7-2	.	TGTGCCAGCAGCTTAGGGGCACGGGGGACCACTGAAGCTTTCTTT	CASSLGARGTTEAFF
.	TRBJ2-1	TRBV7-2	TRBD2	TGTGCCAGCAGCGGAGGGACTAGCGGGGGTCTCCGAAATGAGCAGTTCTTC	CASSGGTSGGLRNEQFF
.	TRBJ1-2	TRBV20-1	.	TGCAGTGCTAGTGACGAGCCCTATGGCTACACCTTC	CSASDEPYGYTF
few	TRBJ2-3	TRBV5-1	.	TGCGCCAGCAGCTTCGCTGCGGGTAAAGATACGCAGTATTTT	CASSFAAGKDTQYF
.	TRBJ2-5	TRBV7-3	.	TGTGCCAGCAGCCGTTATGGAGGGGCCCAAGAGACCCAGTACTTC	CASSRYGGAQETQYF
.	TRBJ1-4	TRBV5-4	.	TGTGCCAGCAGCTTGAGAGCAACTAATGAAAAACTGTTTTTT	CASSLRATNEKLFF
.	TRBJ2-1	TRBV7-9	TRBD2	TGTGCCAGCAGCTTACTGGCTAGCGGGGGGTACAATGAGCAGTTCTTC	CASSLLASGGYNEQFF
once	TRBJ1-1	TRBV5-1	.	TGCGCCAGCAGCTTGGGGTACAGCACTGAAGCTTTCTTT	CASSLGYSTEAFF
.	TRBJ1-2	TRBV6-5	.	TGTGCCAGCAGTCGGGACATTCACTATGGCTACACCTTC	CASSRDIHYGYTF
.	TRBJ2-5	TRBV9	TRBD1	TGTGCCAGCGCCGGCGGGACAGGGCGCCAAGAGACCCAGTACTTC	CASAGGTGRQETQYF
.	TRBJ1-5	TRBV4-3	TRBD1	TGCGCCAGCAGCCAAGGACAGGGTGAAAATCAGCCCCAGCATTTT	CASSQGQGENQPQHF
.	TRBJ1-4	TRBV10-3	.	TGTGCCATCGGGAGGGAAGAAAAACTGTTTTTT	CAIGREEKLFF
.	TRBJ2-7	TRBV5-4	TRBD1	TGTGCCAGCAGCGCCCGACAGGGTGCAAGGTACGAGCAGTACTTC	CASSARQGARYEQYF
.	TRBJ2-5	TRBV5-1	TRBD2	TGCGCCAGCAGATTCACTAGCGGGGAAGAGACCCAGTACTTC	CASRFTSGEETQYF
.	TRBJ1-1	TRBV7-3	.	TGTGCCAGCAGCTTGGGCAGCCGGAACACTGAAGCTTTCTTT	CASSLGSRNTEAFF
.	TRBJ2-6	TRBV7-3	.	TGTGCCAGCAGGTCGCGGGTCTCTGGGGCCAACGTCCTGACTTTC	CASRSRVSGANVLTF